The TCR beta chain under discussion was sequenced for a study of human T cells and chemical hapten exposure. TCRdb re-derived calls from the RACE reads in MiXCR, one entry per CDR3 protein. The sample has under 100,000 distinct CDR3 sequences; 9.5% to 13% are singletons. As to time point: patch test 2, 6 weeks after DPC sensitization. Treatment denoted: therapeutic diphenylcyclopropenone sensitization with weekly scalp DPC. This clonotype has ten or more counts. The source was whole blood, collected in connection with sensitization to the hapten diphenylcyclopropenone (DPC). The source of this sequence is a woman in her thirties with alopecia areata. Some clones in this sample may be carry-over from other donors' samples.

The CDR3 region has the DNA TGTGCCAGCAGCCTACGGGCTAGGGGAGAGACCCAGTACTTC. It specifies CASSLRARGETQYF. The rearrangement uses TRBV7-8 and TRBJ2-5, with D tentatively TRBD1 (5 bases). Trimming pared 5 bases from V and 4 bases from J, leaving 14 bases between. Germline assignment: CDR1 SGHVS and CDR2 FQNEAQ. This CDR3 region has 14 residues.